Included here is one T cell receptor beta chain sequence, with context. Its antigen is not yet known. No quality values exist for individual bases; no much larger clone is one base distant. The sample is drawn from a study of T cells in Graves' hyperthyroidism and ophthalmopathy (dated 2019 in TCRdb). Background on the whole study: Peripheral blood was sampled at the time of initial diagnosis, prior to any treatment. To identify TCR V-J signatures that set the groups apart, the researchers used a discovery cohort of approximately 98 patients, made up of around 40 with Graves' ophthalmopathy and some 60 with stable Graves' hyperthyroidism. An independent validation cohort of around 19 hyperthyroidism patients and 15 or so patients who later progressed to ophthalmopathy tested prospective prediction of ophthalmopathy. The approximately 100 discovery patients were divided at random into training and test sets in a 7:3 ratio. In addition, the study compared T-cell repertoires in thyroid tissue and in blood from five or six Graves' hyperthyroidism patients. Once sampling was done, hyperthyroidism patients were given methimazole at a starting dose of 30 mg daily, whereas ophthalmopathy patients were given high-dose intravenous methylprednisolone. According to the paper, TCR Vbeta CDR3 sequencing was carried out on approximately 140 peripheral blood samples, which came from over 40 ophthalmopathy, around 75 hyperthyroidism and approximately 17 progressor patients.

V is reduced by 6 bases and J by 6 bases, leaving a spacing of 12 bases between them. CDR3 length: 13 amino acids, cysteine to phenylalanine. Kept here is only the CDR3 DNA, which spans 39 bases and is read in frame from base 1. CDR1 is given as MNHNS and CDR2 as SASEGT, both from the germline V gene. General conclusions and limits of the study: Most expanded thyroid clonotypes (frequency above 0.001) were also found in blood, which suggests that blood repertoires may mirror thyroid immune responses. A 13 V-J signature model separated ophthalmopathy from stable hyperthyroidism, with approximately 87% sensitivity and just under 84% specificity in cross-validation and 80%/75% in testing. No statistical method was used to fix the sample size in advance, and group allocation was not hidden from the investigators. In validation, progression to ophthalmopathy was predicted by the model with 70.59% sensitivity and around 75% specificity, a median of around 5.9 months before onset.

The TCR beta CDR3 regions were amplified from the RNA transcripts. A first-round RT-PCR of the TCR CDR3 used the HTBI primer set with the Qiagen OneStep RT-PCR kit. A second multiplex PCR round built the libraries, followed by size selection and purification. Libraries were sequenced paired-end with 100 bp reads on an Illumina HiSeq2000. The study's own analysis went as follows. SOAPnuke was used to process the raw data, throwing out any read that contained adapters or uncalled bases, had a mean Phred below 15, or lacked an exact constant-primer or identifier match. COPE v1.2.5 was used to merge the high-quality paired reads, and each unique nucleotide sequence was defined as a clonotype. MiTCR v1.1 was used to align the clonotypes against IMGT TRBV, TRBD and TRBJ reference segments. The analysis included only V-J combinations with a frequency above 0.0001, which together covered 99% to 99.2% of the repertoires. The TCS score was defined as the ratio of F50 (clonal expansion) to E x V (chaos), calculated using BLOSUM62-based TCRdist between CDR3 peptides within each V-J. Welch's t-statistics and random forest reduced roughly 500 V-J features to roughly 13, which were used in a naive Bayes classifier (R e1071). The public reads were quality trimmed at Q25 with fastp and then assembled into clones with MiXCR by TCRdb, keeping productive beta chains. Each entry merges the rows of one CDR3 protein and shows their most common DNA and genes. TCRdb, rather than the study authors, made the V and J calls. For this sample the table gives about 580,000 distinct CDR3 sequences, of which 14% were detected only once. The ten most abundant clones make up around 5.4% of the sample.

Hyperthyroidism patients were newly diagnosed, had a disease duration of under 2 months, and were aged 18 to 65 years. Patients with uncontrolled infections, other autoimmune diseases, pregnancy or lactation were excluded. Diagnoses were based on clinical symptoms, serum thyroxine and TRAb, thyroid ultrasound and orbital computed tomography. For progressor patients, blood was drawn at the first diagnosis of hyperthyroidism, before any ophthalmopathy symptoms had appeared. PBMCs were separated from approximately 9.9 ml of fresh peripheral blood using Ficoll-Paque density gradient centrifugation. Patients classed as progressors first received a Graves' hyperthyroidism diagnosis and then went on to develop ophthalmopathy during follow-up. Total RNA was extracted with Trizol reagent, and quality was checked on an Agilent 2100 Bioanalyzer.

The TCR originated in a woman in her 30s with Graves' hyperthyroidism that later progressed to Graves' ophthalmopathy. Input material: blood. This chain is built from TRBV6-1 and TRBJ2-1, with the D segment identity uncertain. The nucleotide sequence reads TGTGCCAGCAGCGACGGATGGGGCAATGAGCAGTTCTTC. Its coded protein is CASSDGWGNEQFF.